The sequence of this TCR beta chain was determined in a study of control samples from healthy donors and cancer patients. The table came from immunoSEQ multiplex PCR; TCRdb's copy has only in-frame clones and leaves some out. The sample holds 70,000 or so clones, roughly 94% seen once. Germline V gives CDR1 SGHAT, CDR2 FQNNGV. V shed 5 bases and J shed 3 bases, with 19 bases lying between them. The CDR3 runs to 16 residues. The material sequenced was blood. This clonotype originated in a woman aged 40-49 years in good health. The rearrangement links TRBV11-2 to TRBJ1-1; D might be TRBD1 (6 bases). CDR3 region: CASSPGPYREDTEAFF. The CDR3 DNA sequence: TGTGCCAGCAGCCCCGGCCCTTACAGGGAGGACACTGAAGCTTTCTTT.